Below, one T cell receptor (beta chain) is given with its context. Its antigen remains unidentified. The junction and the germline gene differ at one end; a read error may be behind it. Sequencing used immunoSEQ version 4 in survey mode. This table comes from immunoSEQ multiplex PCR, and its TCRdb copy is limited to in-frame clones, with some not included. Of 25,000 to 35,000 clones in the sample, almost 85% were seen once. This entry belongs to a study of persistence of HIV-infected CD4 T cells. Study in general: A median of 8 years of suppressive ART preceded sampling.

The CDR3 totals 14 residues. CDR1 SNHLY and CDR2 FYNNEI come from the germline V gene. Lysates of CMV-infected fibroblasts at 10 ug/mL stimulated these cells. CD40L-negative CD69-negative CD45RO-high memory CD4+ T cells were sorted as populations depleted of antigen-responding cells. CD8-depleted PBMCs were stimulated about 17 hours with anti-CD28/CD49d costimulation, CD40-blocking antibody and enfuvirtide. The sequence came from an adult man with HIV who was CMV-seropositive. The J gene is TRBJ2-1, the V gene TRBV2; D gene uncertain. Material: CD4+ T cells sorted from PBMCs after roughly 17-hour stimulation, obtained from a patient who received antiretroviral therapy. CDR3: CASTSRTQDNGQFF. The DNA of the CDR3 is TGTGCCAGCACATCGAGGACCCAAGACAATGGGCAGTTCTTC.